This T cell receptor (beta chain) was sequenced during a study of cytomegalovirus exposure and HLA in healthy donors. This clone has only one observation. This CDR3 is 16 amino acids long. Primers for the PCR totalled 60 Vbeta and 13 Jbeta. Libraries were prepared by immunoSEQ multiplex PCR; TCRdb keeps only in-frame clonotypes and omits some of them. The table has around 150,000 clones, around 79% seen once; the top ten hold over 2.5%. The receptor was isolated from a middle-aged woman in good health and CMV-seropositive. V is TRBV21-1 and J is TRBJ1-3; TRBD1, the table's D call, lacks a check against the DNA. TRBV21-1 is a documented pseudogene. The sequenced sample was PBMCs. The CDR3 sequence is CASSKEGTASGNTIYF. The CDR3, as DNA: TGTGCCAGCAGCAAGGAGGGGACAGCCTCTGGAAACACCATATATTTT.